One sample yielded the 28 T cell receptor beta chains listed below, sequenced in a study of shared clonotypes between healthy human individuals. Method: immunoSEQ multiplex PCR; TCRdb's copy keeps in-frame clones and lacks some. Here the sample spans millions of clones, approximately 94% being singletons. Sequencing was done on a sample of naive CD4+ T cells sorted from blood. Subset noted: CD45RA+ positively selected. These receptors were taken from a young man in good health.

CDR3 DNA sequence: TGTGCCAGCACCGGGAAAGGACAGGGTAACTATGGCTACACCTTC. Its protein product is CASTGKGQGNYGYTF. V usage is TRBV6-5 and J usage is TRBJ1-2; 8 nucleotides match TRBD1. In germline, CDR1 is MNHEY, CDR2 SVGAGI. CDR3 length: 15 residues. V trimming: 7 bases; J trimming: 1 base; junction bases outside the gene matches: 8.

The chain joins TRBV7-2 to TRBJ1-1; 8 bases align to TRBD1. The CDR3 covers 16 residues. The J segment lost 0 bases and the V segment lost 4 bases, leaving 7 bases of the junction unmatched. Germline V gene data show CDR1 as SGHTA and CDR2 as FQGNSA. CDR3 bases: TGTGCCAGCAGCTCGGACAGGGCCATCATGAACACTGAAGCTTTCTTT. It encodes CASSSDRAIMNTEAFF.

J is TRBJ2-7 and V is TRBV6-6; D gene uncertain. The CDR3 has 13 amino acids. V lost 2 bases to trimming and J lost 2 bases, with 7 bases between them. Germline CDR1 is MNHNY and CDR2 is SVGAGI (reference sequence). The CDR3 DNA reads TGTGCCAGCAGTTACCTGCATACCTACGAGCAGTACTTC. The encoded protein is CASSYLHTYEQYF.

As concerns this clone: Within the sample, other DNA sequences also encode this same CDR3. J is TRBJ1-5 and V is TRBV6-1; D not certain. The germline V gene has CDR1 MNHNS and CDR2 SASEGT. Deletions cut 4 bases from V and 1 base from J, with 8 bases between. This CDR3 is 14 amino acids long. DNA for the CDR3: TGTGCCAGCAGTGTTGGGCCCAGCAATCAGCCCCAGCATTTT. Protein product: CASSVGPSNQPQHF.

The chain links TRBV2 to TRBJ1-2; the D gene is possibly TRBD1 (6 bases). The V end was cut by 6 bases, the J end by 2 bases, with 16 bases between. Per germline, CDR1 SNHLY and CDR2 FYNNEI. CDR3 length: 15 residues. Here the CDR3 DNA reads TGTGCCAGCAGCTTAGGACAGCCTGGGAACTATGGCTACACCTTC. This translates into CASSLGQPGNYGYTF. The full variable domain, with the rest looked up from reference TRBV2 and TRBJ1-2, is EPEVTQTPSHQVTQMGQEVILRCVPISNHLYFYWYRQILGQKVEFLVSFYNNEISEKSEIFDDQFSVERPDGSNFTLKIRSTKLEDSAMYFCASSLGQPGNYGYTFGSGTRLTVV.

The chain joins TRBV30 to TRBJ1-6; TRBD1 matches 9 bases. Germline V gene lookup returns CDR1 GTSNPN and CDR2 SVGIG (reference sequence). This CDR3 comprises 16 residues. The CDR3 DNA sequence: TGTGCGCTCAGACAGGGGGGGAGCTCCTATAATTCACCCCTCCACTTT. It specifies CALRQGGSSYNSPLHF.

The chain has TRBV28 and TRBJ2-7, with D hard to call. Germline V gene sequence: CDR1 MDHEN, CDR2 SYDVKM. V lost 6 bases to trimming and J lost 10 bases, with 16 bases between them. The CDR3 totals 12 residues. CDR3 DNA: TGTGCCAGCAGAACCGACGCCGTTCAACAGTACTTC. It specifies CASRTDAVQQYF.

The rearrangement uses TRBV6-5 and TRBJ2-7; no clear D gene. Germline V lookup: CDR1 MNHEY, CDR2 SVGAGI. Deletions cut 8 bases from V and 3 bases from J, with 17 bases between. There are 14 residues in the CDR3. The DNA for the CDR3 is TGTGCCAGCCGTCGCGACACGGTAAACTACGAGCAGTACTTC. It specifies CASRRDTVNYEQYF.

The J gene is TRBJ2-1, the V gene TRBV2; weak D call: TRBD1 (7 bases). The germline V gene encodes CDR1 SNHLY and CDR2 FYNNEI. This CDR3 region has 13 residues. V lost 4 bases to trimming and J lost 12 bases, with 16 bases between them. CDR3 in amino acids: CASSALLAGGQFF. The DNA of the CDR3 is TGTGCCAGCAGTGCCCTACTAGCAGGGGGGCAGTTCTTC. The whole variable domain, remainder taken from reference TRBV2 and TRBJ2-1, is EPEVTQTPSHQVTQMGQEVILRCVPISNHLYFYWYRQILGQKVEFLVSFYNNEISEKSEIFDDQFSVERPDGSNFTLKIRSTKLEDSAMYFCASSALLAGGQFFGPGTRLTVL.

The DNA for the CDR3 is TGCGCCAGCAGCTTAGGCCACGAGTCAGATACGCAGTATTTT. Its translation is CASSLGHESDTQYF. The chain combines TRBV5-1 with TRBJ2-3, with unresolved D. Trimming left V 2 bases short and J 4 bases short, with 11 bases between. There are 14 residues in the CDR3. The V gene's germline CDR1 is SGHRS and CDR2 YFSETQ.

The gene calls are TRBV7-2 and TRBJ1-5; unclear D gene. The CDR3 has 15 residues. Germline CDR1 is SGHTA and CDR2 is FQGNSA. V shed 1 base and J shed 6 bases, with 13 bases lying between them. The CDR3 loop reads CASSLGEGRGQPQHF. The CDR3 region has the DNA TGTGCCAGCAGCTTAGGGGAAGGGAGAGGTCAGCCCCAGCATTTT. Variable domain in full (rest from reference TRBV7-2 and TRBJ1-5): GAGVSQSPSNKVTEKGKDVELRCDPISGHTALYWYRQSLGQGLEFLIYFQGNSAPDKSGLPSDRFSAERTGGSVSTLTIQRTQQEDSAVYLCASSLGEGRGQPQHFGDGTRLSIL.

V and J are TRBV30 and TRBJ1-1; D is uncertain. The CDR3 loop spans 13 amino acids. The V end was cut by 1 base, the J end by 4 bases, with 10 bases between. From germline, CDR1 is GTSNPN and CDR2 SVGIG (reference sequence). CDR3 nucleotides: TGTGCCTGGAGTGCCACGACGGGCACTGAAGCTTTCTTT. Amino acids: CAWSATTGTEAFF.

This clone was seen just once. The CDR3 DNA is TGTGCCTGGAGTGCGGGGGGTAGAAACACCATATATTTT. It encodes CAWSAGGRNTIYF. The chain combines TRBV30 with TRBJ1-3, with D possibly TRBD1 on 5 matching bases. The CDR3 length is 13 residues. With 1 base removed from V and 5 bases from J, the gap between germline ends came to 9 bases. Germline lookup yields CDR1 GTSNPN and CDR2 SVGIG (reference sequence).

The rearrangement links TRBV5-1 to TRBJ2-3; no definite D call. CDR1 and CDR2 (germline): SGHRS, YFSETQ. The CDR3 is made up of 15 amino acids. V was clipped by 4 bases and J by 2 bases, with 14 bases between them. CDR3: CASSPLSRNTDTQYF. CDR3 bases: TGCGCCAGCAGCCCCCTGAGTAGGAACACAGATACGCAGTATTTT.

The J gene is TRBJ2-4, the V gene TRBV7-9; TRBD1 matches 10 bases. Germline V gene sequence: CDR1 SEHNR, CDR2 FQNEAQ (reference sequence). The CDR3 totals 18 residues. Unmatched junction bases numbered 5, after V lost 0 bases and J lost 0 bases. This CDR3 is CASSLARDRGLAKNIQYF. The CDR3 DNA reads TGTGCCAGCAGCTTAGCGAGGGACAGGGGACTAGCCAAAAACATTCAGTACTTC.

The V and J genes are TRBV7-8 and TRBJ2-7; maybe TRBD2 (7 bases). The V end was cut by 3 bases, the J end by 0 bases, with 21 bases between. The length of the CDR3 is 18 residues. Germline V gene data show CDR1 as SGHVS and CDR2 as FQNEAQ. The CDR3 DNA reads TGTGCCAGCAGCTTGACCCCGGGGGGCGCGTCCTCCTCCTACGAGCAGTACTTC. It codes for CASSLTPGGASSSYEQYF.

CDR3 sequence (DNA): TGTGCCAGCAGTCCGACTCTGGACGGACCCCAAGGCTACACCTTC. Translated: CASSPTLDGPQGYTF. The chain uses TRBV7-9 and TRBJ1-2; D call uncertain. The CDR3 contains 15 residues. Germline V gene sequence: CDR1 SEHNR, CDR2 FQNEAQ (reference sequence). V was cut by 6 bases and J by 8 bases, with 22 bases left in between.

The rearrangement links TRBV7-9 to TRBJ2-1; TRBD2 matches 9 bases. Germline CDR1 and CDR2: SEHNR and FQNEAQ (reference sequence). The CDR3 spans 17 residues. V shed 1 base, J shed 9 bases, and the junction held 13 bases outside the gene matches. The CDR3, as DNA: TGTGCCAGCAGCTTAGAGAGTAGCGGGAGCGTCAAAGGTGAGCAGTTCTTC. Its protein product is CASSLESSGSVKGEQFF.

This sequence joins TRBV29-1 and TRBJ1-1; no reliable D call. This CDR3 is built from 12 residues. The germline CDR1 and CDR2 sequences are SQVTM and ANQGSEA. Deletions cut 7 bases from V and 0 bases from J, with 9 bases between. CDR3 residues: CSATKMNTEAFF. The CDR3 nucleotides read TGCAGCGCCACCAAGATGAACACTGAAGCTTTCTTT.

The gene calls are TRBV11-2 and TRBJ2-2; no firm D call. V was shortened by 2 bases and J by 0 bases, with 7 bases between the two germline ends. The germline CDR1 and CDR2 sequences are SGHAT and FQNNGV. The CDR3 is 15 amino acids. This chain's CDR3 is CASSLSWTNTGELFF. The CDR3, as DNA: TGTGCCAGCAGCTTATCGTGGACGAACACCGGGGAGCTGTTTTTT.

Concerning this clone: In the same sample, other DNA sequences code for this CDR3. CDR3 in DNA: TGCGCCAGCAGCTTAGGGACAGGCATTAACTATGGCTACACCTTC. It yields the protein CASSLGTGINYGYTF. The genes are TRBV5-1 and TRBJ1-2, with 8 bases that match TRBD1. The J segment lost 1 base and the V segment lost 2 bases, leaving 4 bases of the junction unmatched. This CDR3 spans 15 amino acids. Germline V gene data show CDR1 as SGHRS and CDR2 as YFSETQ.

The rearrangement uses TRBV5-1 and TRBJ1-5, with D possibly matching TRBD1 (5 bases). Trimming pared 2 bases from V and 4 bases from J, leaving 13 bases between. The CDR3 is 15 residues long. Germline V gives CDR1 SGHRS, CDR2 YFSETQ. The CDR3 spells CASSLSGAANQPQHF. CDR3 sequence (DNA): TGCGCCAGCAGCTTATCTGGGGCGGCTAATCAGCCCCAGCATTTT.

The rearrangement uses TRBV5-1 and TRBJ2-5; 9 bases are shared with TRBD1. Germline CDR1 is SGHRS and CDR2 is YFSETQ. Trimming took 3 bases from V and 4 from J; bases not matched to a gene: 10. This CDR3 has 16 residues. DNA for the CDR3: TGCGCCAGCAGCTGGAGGACAGGGGCTGAAGGAGAGACCCAGTACTTC. It translates to CASSWRTGAEGETQYF.

This clone was observed a handful of times. The sample has other DNA sequences that encode this CDR3 too. The chain carries TRBV4-3 and TRBJ2-3; the D is unclear. There are 14 residues in the CDR3. CDR1 and CDR2 from the germline V gene are LGHNA and YSLEER. Trimming took 0 bases from V and 2 from J, leaving 6 bases between them. In nucleotides, the CDR3 is TGCGCCAGCAGCCAAGATCTTGTCACAGATACGCAGTATTTT. This codes for CASSQDLVTDTQYF.

J is TRBJ1-4 and V is TRBV18; 10 nucleotides match TRBD1. Germline assignment: CDR1 KGHSH and CDR2 LQKENI. The CDR3 contains 16 residues. Germline trimming cut 0 bases from V and 8 bases from J; bases unmatched to any gene: 6. CDR3 sequence reads: CASSPPGTGVREKLFF. In DNA form, the CDR3 reads TGTGCCAGCTCACCACCCGGGACAGGGGTTCGGGAAAAACTGTTTTTT.

The V and J genes are TRBV4-1 and TRBJ2-7; D not certain. Deletions cut 1 base from V and 0 bases from J, with 10 bases between. Germline V gives CDR1 MGHRA, CDR2 YSYEKL. CDR3 length: 15 amino acids. The chain's CDR3 is CASSQVYKISYEQYF. The CDR3, as DNA: TGCGCCAGCAGCCAAGTATATAAAATCTCCTACGAGCAGTACTTC.

The gene calls are TRBV5-1 and TRBJ1-5, with 10 bases that match TRBD1. The CDR3 runs to 14 residues. The V segment lost 4 bases and the J segment 5 bases; nucleotides outside the gene matches: 3. CDR1 SGHRS and CDR2 YFSETQ come from the germline V gene. DNA for the CDR3: TGCGCCAGCAGCGGGGGACAGGGGTATCAGCCCCAGCATTTT. Its protein is CASSGGQGYQPQHF.

This sequence joins TRBV10-3 and TRBJ2-7; 10 bases fit TRBD1. The CDR3 has 14 residues. CDR1 is ENHRY, CDR2 SYGVKD, per germline. The junction had 5 bases not matched to a gene; V was cut back by 5 bases and J by 4 bases. The CDR3: CAISPGQGLYEQYF. In DNA, the CDR3 is TGTGCCATCAGTCCGGGACAGGGGCTGTACGAGCAGTACTTC.